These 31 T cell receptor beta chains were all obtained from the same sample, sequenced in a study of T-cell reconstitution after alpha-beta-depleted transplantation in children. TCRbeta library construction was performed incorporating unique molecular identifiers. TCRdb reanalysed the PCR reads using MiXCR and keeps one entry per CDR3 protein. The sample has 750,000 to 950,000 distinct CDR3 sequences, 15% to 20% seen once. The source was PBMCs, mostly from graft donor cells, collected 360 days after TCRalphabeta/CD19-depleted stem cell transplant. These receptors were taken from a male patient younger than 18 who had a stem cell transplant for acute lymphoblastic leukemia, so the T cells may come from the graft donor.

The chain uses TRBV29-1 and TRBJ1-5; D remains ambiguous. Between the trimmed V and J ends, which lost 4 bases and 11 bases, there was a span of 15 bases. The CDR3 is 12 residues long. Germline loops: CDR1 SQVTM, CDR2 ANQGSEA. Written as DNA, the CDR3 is TGCAGCGTTGTGGGTGCCCGTGGGGCCCAGCATTTT. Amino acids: CSVVGARGAQHF.

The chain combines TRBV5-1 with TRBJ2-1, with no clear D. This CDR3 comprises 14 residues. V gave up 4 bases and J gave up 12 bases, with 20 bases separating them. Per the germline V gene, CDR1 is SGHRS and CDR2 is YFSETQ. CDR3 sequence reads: CASSTRADPGRQFF. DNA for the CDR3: TGCGCCAGCAGCACAAGGGCCGACCCCGGAAGGCAGTTCTTC.

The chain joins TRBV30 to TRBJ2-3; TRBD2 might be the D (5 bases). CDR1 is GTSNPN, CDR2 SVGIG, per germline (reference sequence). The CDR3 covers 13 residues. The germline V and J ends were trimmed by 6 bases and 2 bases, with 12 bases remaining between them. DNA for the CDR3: TGTGCCTGCGGACGGGAAGTCACAGATACGCAGTATTTT. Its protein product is CACGREVTDTQYF. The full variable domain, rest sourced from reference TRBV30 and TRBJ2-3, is SQTIHQWPATLVQPVGSPLSLECTVEGTSNPNLYWYRQAAGRGLQLLFYSVGIGQISSEVPQNLSASRPQDRQFILSSKKLLLSDSGFYLCACGREVTDTQYFGPGTRLTVL.

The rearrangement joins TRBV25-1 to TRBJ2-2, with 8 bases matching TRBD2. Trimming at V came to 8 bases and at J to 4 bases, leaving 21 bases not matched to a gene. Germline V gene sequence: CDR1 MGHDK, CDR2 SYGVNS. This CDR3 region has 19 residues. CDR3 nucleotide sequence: TGTGCCAGCGTGGGGTTTGAAGGGTGGCGAGCGGGAGCCACCGGGGAGCTGTTTTTT. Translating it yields CASVGFEGWRAGATGELFF.

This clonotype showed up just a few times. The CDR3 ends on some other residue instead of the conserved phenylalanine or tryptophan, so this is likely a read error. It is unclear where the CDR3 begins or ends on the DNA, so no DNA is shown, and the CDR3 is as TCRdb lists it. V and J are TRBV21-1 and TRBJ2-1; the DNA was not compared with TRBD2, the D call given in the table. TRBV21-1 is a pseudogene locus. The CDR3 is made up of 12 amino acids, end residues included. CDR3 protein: CASSKGGSGRAQ.

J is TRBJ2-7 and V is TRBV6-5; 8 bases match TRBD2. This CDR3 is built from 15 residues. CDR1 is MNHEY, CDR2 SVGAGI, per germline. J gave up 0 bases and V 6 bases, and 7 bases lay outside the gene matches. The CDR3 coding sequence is TGTGCCAGCAGCTCGGGACTAGTTTTCTCCTACGAGCAGTACTTC. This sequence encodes CASSSGLVFSYEQYF.

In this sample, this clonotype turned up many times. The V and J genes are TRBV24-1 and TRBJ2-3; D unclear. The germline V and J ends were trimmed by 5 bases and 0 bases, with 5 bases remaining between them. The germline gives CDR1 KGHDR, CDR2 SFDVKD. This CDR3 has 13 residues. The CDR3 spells CATSVDSTDTQYF. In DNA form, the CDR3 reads TGTGCCACCAGTGTGGATAGCACAGATACGCAGTATTTT.

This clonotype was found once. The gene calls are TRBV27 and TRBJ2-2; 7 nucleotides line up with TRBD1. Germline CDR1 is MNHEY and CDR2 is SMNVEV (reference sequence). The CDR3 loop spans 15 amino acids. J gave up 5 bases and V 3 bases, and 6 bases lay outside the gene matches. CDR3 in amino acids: CASSFSTGITGELFF. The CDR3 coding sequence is TGTGCCAGCAGTTTCTCGACAGGGATAACCGGGGAGCTGTTTTTT.

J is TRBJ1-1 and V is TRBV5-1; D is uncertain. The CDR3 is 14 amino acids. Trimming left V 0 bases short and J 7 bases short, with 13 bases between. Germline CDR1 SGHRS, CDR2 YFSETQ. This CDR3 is CASSLDIDRIEAFF. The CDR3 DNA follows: TGCGCCAGCAGCTTGGACATCGATCGGATTGAAGCTTTCTTT.

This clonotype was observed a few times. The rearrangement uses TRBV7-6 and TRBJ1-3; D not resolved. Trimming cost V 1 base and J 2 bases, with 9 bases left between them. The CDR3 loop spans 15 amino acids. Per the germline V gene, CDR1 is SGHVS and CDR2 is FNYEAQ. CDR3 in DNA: TGTGCCAGCAGCTTAGTTGGGGAAACTGGAAACACCATATATTTT. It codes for CASSLVGETGNTIYF.

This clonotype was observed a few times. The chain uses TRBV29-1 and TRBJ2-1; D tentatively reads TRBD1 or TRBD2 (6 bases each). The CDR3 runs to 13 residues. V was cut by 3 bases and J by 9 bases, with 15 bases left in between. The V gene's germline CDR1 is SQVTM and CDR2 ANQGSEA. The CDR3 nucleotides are TGCAGCGTTGACGAGGGGGGCTGGGTTGAGCAGTTCTTC. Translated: CSVDEGGWVEQFF.

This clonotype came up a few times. The CDR3: CASSSGQGANYGYTF. The CDR3 DNA follows: TGTGCCAGCAGCTCGGGACAGGGAGCTAACTATGGCTACACCTTC. This chain links TRBV7-9 with TRBJ1-2, with 9 bases that match TRBD1. The germline V gene has CDR1 SEHNR and CDR2 FQNEAQ (reference sequence). The CDR3 totals 15 residues. The J segment lost 0 bases and the V segment lost 4 bases, leaving 3 bases of the junction unmatched.

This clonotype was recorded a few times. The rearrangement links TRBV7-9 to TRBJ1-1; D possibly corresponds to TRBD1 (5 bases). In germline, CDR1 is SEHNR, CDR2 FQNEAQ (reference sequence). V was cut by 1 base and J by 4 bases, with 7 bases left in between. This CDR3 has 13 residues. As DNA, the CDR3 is TGTGCCAGCAGCTTAGAACAGGTCACTGAAGCTTTCTTT. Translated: CASSLEQVTEAFF.

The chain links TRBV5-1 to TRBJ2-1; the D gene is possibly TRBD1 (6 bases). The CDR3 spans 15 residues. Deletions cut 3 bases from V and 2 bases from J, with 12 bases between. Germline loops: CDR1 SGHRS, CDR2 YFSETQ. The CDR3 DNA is TGCGCCAGCAGCTCTGTTTACAGGGCCTACAATGAGCAGTTCTTC. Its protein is CASSSVYRAYNEQFF.

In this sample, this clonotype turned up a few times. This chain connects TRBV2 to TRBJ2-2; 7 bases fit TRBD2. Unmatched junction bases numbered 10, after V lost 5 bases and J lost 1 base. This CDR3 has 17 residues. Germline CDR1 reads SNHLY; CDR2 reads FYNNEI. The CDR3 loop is CASSRLAWSRNTGELFF. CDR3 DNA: TGTGCCAGCAGTAGACTAGCTTGGTCCCGGAACACCGGGGAGCTGTTTTTT. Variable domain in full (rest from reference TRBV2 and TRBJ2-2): EPEVTQTPSHQVTQMGQEVILRCVPISNHLYFYWYRQILGQKVEFLVSFYNNEISEKSEIFDDQFSVERPDGSNFTLKIRSTKLEDSAMYFCASSRLAWSRNTGELFFGEGSRLTVL.

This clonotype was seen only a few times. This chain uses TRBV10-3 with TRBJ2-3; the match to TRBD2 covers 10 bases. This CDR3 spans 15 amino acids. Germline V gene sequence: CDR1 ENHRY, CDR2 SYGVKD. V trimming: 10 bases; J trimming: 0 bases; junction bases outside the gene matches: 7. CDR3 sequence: CATTQTSGSTDTQYF. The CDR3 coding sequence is TGTGCCACCACCCAGACTAGCGGGAGCACAGATACGCAGTATTTT.

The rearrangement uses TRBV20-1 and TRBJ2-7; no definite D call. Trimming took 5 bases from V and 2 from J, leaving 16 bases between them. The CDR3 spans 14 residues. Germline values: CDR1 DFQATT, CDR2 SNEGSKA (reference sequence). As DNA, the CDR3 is TGCAGTGCTCCCCGCCCCAGTAGCCCCTACGAGCAGTACTTC. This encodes CSAPRPSSPYEQYF.

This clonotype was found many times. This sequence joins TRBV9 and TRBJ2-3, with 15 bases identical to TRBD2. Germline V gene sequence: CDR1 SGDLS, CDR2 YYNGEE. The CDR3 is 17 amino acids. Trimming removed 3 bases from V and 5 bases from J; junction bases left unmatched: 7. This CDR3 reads CASSAGTSGRKLDTQYF. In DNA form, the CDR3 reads TGTGCCAGCAGCGCAGGGACTAGCGGGAGGAAGTTAGATACGCAGTATTTT.

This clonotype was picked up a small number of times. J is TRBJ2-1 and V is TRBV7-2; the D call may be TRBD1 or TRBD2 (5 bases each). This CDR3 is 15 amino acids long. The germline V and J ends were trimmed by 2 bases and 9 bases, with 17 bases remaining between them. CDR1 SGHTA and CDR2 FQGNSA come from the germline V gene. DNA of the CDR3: TGTGCCAGCAGCTTAAGCACGGGTTTGGGACGTGAGCAGTTCTTC. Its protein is CASSLSTGLGREQFF.

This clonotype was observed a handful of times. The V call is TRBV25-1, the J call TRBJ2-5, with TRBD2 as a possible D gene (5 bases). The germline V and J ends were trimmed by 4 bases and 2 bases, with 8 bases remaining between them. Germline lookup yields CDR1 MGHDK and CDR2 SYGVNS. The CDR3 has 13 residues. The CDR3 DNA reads TGTGCCAGCAGTGGCGGGCCGCAAGAGACCCAGTACTTC. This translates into CASSGGPQETQYF.

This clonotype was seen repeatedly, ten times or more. Here the CDR3 reads CSVARTGVNTGELFF. The CDR3 nucleotides read TGCAGCGTCGCTAGGACAGGGGTGAACACCGGGGAGCTGTTTTTT. The chain employs TRBV29-1 and TRBJ2-2; 9 positions match TRBD1. Germline CDR1 SQVTM, CDR2 ANQGSEA. The V segment lost 6 bases and the J segment 1 base; nucleotides outside the gene matches: 6. This CDR3 spans 15 amino acids.

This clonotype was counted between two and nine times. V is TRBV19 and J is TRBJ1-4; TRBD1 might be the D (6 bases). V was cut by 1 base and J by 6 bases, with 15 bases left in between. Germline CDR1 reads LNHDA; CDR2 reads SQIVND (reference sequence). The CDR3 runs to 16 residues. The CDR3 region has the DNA TGTGCCAGTAGTATAGGGGCCAGGGGCCTGGATGAAAAACTGTTTTTT. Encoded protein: CASSIGARGLDEKLFF.

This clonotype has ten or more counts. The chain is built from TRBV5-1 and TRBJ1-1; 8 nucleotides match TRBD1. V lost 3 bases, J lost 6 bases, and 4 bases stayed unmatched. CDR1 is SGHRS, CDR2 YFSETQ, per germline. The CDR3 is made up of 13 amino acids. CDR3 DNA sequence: TGCGCCAGCAGCTATGGGGACAGGTCTGAAGCTTTCTTT. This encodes CASSYGDRSEAFF. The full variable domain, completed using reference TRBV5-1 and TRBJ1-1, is KAGVTQTPRYLIKTRGQQVTLSCSPISGHRSVSWYQQTPGQGLQFLFEYFSETQRNKGNFPGRFSGRQFSNSRSEMNVSTLELGDSALYLCASSYGDRSEAFFGQGTRLTVV.

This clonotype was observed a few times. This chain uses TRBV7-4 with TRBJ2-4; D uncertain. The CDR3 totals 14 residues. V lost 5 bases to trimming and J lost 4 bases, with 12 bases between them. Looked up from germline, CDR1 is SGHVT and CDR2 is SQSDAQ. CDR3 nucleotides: TGTGCCAGCAGCGACCTTGGAGAGAAAAACATTCAGTACTTC. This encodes CASSDLGEKNIQYF.

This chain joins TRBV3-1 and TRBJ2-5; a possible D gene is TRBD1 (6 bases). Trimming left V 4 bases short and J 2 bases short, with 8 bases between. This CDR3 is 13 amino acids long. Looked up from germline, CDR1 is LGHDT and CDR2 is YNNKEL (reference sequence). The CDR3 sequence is CASSRDTQETQYF. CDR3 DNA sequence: TGTGCCAGCAGCCGGGACACACAAGAGACCCAGTACTTC.

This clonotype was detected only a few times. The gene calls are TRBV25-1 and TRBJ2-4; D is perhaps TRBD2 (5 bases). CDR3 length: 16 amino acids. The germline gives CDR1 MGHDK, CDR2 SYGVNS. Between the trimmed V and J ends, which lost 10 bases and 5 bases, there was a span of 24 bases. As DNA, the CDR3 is TGTGCCACCTCCACCTACGAGGGTAGTTTCCAAAACATTCAGTACTTC. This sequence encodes CATSTYEGSFQNIQYF.

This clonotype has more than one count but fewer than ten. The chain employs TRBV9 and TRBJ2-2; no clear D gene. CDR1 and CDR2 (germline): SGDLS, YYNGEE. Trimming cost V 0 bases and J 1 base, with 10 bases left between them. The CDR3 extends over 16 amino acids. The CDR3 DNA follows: TGTGCCAGCAGCGTAGACTGGCCCCTGAACACCGGGGAGCTGTTTTTT. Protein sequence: CASSVDWPLNTGELFF.

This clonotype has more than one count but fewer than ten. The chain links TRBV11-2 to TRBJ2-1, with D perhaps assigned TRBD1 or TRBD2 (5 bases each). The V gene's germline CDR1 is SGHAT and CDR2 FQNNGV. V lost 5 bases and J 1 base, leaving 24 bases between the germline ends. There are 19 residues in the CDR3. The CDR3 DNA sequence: TGTGCCAGCAGCCCCCTCGGTGGGCTCCGAGGGGAATCCTACAATGAGCAGTTCTTC. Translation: CASSPLGGLRGESYNEQFF.

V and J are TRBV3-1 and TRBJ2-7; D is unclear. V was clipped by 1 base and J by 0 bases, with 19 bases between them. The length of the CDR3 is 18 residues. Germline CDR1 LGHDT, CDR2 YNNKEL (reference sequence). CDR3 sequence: CASSQVSSGGKSSYEQYF. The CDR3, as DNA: TGTGCCAGCAGCCAAGTCTCGAGTGGCGGTAAAAGCTCCTACGAGCAGTACTTC.

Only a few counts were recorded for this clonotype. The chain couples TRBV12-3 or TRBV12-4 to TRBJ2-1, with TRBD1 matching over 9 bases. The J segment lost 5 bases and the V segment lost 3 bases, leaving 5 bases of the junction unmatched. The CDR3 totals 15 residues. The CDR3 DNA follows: TGTGCCAGCAGTTTGGGACAGGGATCCCACAATGAGCAGTTCTTC. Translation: CASSLGQGSHNEQFF.

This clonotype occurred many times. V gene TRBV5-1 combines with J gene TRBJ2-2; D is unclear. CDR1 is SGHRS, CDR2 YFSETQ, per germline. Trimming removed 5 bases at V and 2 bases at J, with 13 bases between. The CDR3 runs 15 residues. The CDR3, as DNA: TGCGCCAGCAGGCCCAACGGACGCAACACCGGGGAGCTGTTTTTT. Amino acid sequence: CASRPNGRNTGELFF.